Below, 4 T cell receptor beta chains from the same sample are listed, as sequenced in a study of blood T cell repertoires in COVID-19. Measured with immunoSEQ multiplex PCR; TCRdb has only the in-frame clones, and not every one. This table has tens of thousands of clones, around 83% appearing once. The source material was peripheral blood. These receptors all come from a human donor in a cohort sampled during active COVID-19.

The rearrangement links TRBV28 to TRBJ2-2; D gene ambiguous. Germline values: CDR1 MDHEN, CDR2 SYDVKM. V lost 2 bases to trimming and J lost 7 bases, with 5 bases between them. CDR3 length equals 12 residues. The CDR3 protein is CASSLIFGELFF. CDR3 DNA sequence: TGTGCCAGCAGTTTAATCTTCGGGGAGCTGTTTTTT.

V usage is TRBV3-1 (or the pseudogene TRBV3-2) and J usage is TRBJ2-1, with D unclear. CDR1 LGHDT and CDR2 YNNKEL come from the germline V gene (reference sequence). V gave up 0 bases and J gave up 0 bases, with 12 bases separating them. The length of the CDR3 is 17 residues. The CDR3: CASSQEVSVSSYNEQFF. The CDR3 region has the DNA TGTGCCAGCAGCCAAGAAGTCAGCGTGAGCTCCTACAATGAGCAGTTCTTC.

The table lists this clone with a count of one. V usage is TRBV5-6 and J usage is TRBJ2-6, with 12 bases matching TRBD1. Germline CDR1 SGHDT, CDR2 YYEEEE. This CDR3 has 19 amino acids. V was pared by 4 bases and J by 2 bases, with 10 bases of the junction left unmatched. This CDR3 is CASSPTGTGGFPGANVLTF. The CDR3 DNA reads as TGTGCCAGCAGCCCAACCGGGACAGGGGGCTTCCCTGGGGCCAACGTCCTGACTTTC. The complete variable domain, with remaining parts taken from reference TRBV5-6 and TRBJ2-6, reads DAGVTQSPTHLIKTRGQQVTLRCSPKSGHDTVSWYQQALGQGPQFIFQYYEEEERQRGNFPDRFSGHQFPNYSSELNVNALLLGDSALYLCASSPTGTGGFPGANVLTFGAGSRLTVL.

This rearrangement joins TRBV7-2 to TRBJ2-2; 7 bases line up with TRBD2. V lost 5 bases and J lost 4; bases outside the gene matches: 7. Germline V CDR1 and CDR2: SGHTA, FQGNSA. CDR3 length: 15 amino acids. The CDR3 protein is CASSPWTSPTGELFF. The CDR3 bases are TGTGCCAGCAGCCCCTGGACTAGTCCCACCGGGGAGCTGTTTTTT.